This TCR beta chain originates from a study of monozygotic twins with inflammatory bowel disease. For every TCR library, about 4,000 ng of total RNA was used. Every sample had its cDNA made across eight separate reactions. Two nested PCRs, of around 15 and 10 cycles, processed TCRalpha and TCRbeta cDNA. TCRdb derives one entry per CDR3 protein from the 5' RACE reads, leaving out DNA. Its table lists around 380,000 distinct CDR3 sequences. This CDR3 has 15 residues. Germline CDR1 LNHNV, CDR2 YYDKDF (reference sequence). Findings and caveats of the study: Different subtypes (of T cells) could not be told apart from one another.

To note about this clonotype: The antigen is undetermined.

This sequence originates from a human donor with ulcerative colitis or Crohn's disease, or a healthy co-twin of an affected twin (not recorded which). Material for sequencing was blood. J is TRBJ1-4 and V is TRBV15. This CDR3 reads CATSRDAAANEKLFF.